This TCR beta chain was captured by sequencing in a study of CD8 T cells in ankylosing spondylitis. This CDR3 is 14 amino acids long. V gave up 3 bases and J gave up 0 bases, with 8 bases separating them. Looked up from germline, CDR1 is MDHEN and CDR2 is SYDVKM. Broader study findings: Certain motif variants had earlier appeared in reactive arthritis synovial fluid and blood. Seemingly distinctive of ankylosing spondylitis blood was a TCR beta motif formed by eight highly homologous variants. Clones linked to disease were reported to show significant enrichment in matched ankylosing spondylitis synovial fluid. Clones linked with disease were CD8+ and fairly uncommon in the peripheral blood.

One entry per CDR3 protein, called by TCRdb with MiXCR from the 5' RACE reads. Among about 390,000 distinct CDR3 sequences listed, 20% to 25% were seen once. A note on this clonotype: Its antigen is unidentified.

The V gene is TRBV28, the J gene TRBJ1-2; no clear D gene. Specimen: blood, either unsorted or a sorted T cell fraction (not recorded which). This clonotype originated in a male donor with ankylosing spondylitis. CDR3 nucleotide sequence: TGTGCCAGCAGTTTTAGGATTACTAACTATGGCTACACCTTC. It encodes CASSFRITNYGYTF.